Reported below is one TCR beta chain. Source study methods: The authors estimated nucleated cell counts from reference gene primer amplification. Only in-frame clones appear in the TCRdb table, and some are missing; sequencing was by immunoSEQ multiplex PCR. V, J and clone size are taken as reported in that table, and D and trimming were inferred from the DNA itself. The table includes about 140,000 clones, more than 75% detected once. Germline-derived CDR1 and CDR2 are SGHNT and YYREEE (reference sequence). CDR3 length equals 16 residues. V shed 2 bases, J shed 4 bases, and the junction held 11 bases outside the gene matches. These data belong to a study of blood T cell repertoires in COVID-19. Across the whole study: COVID-19 samples, acute and convalescent, were from the United States, Italy and Spain.

This sequence joins TRBV5-4 and TRBJ2-5; 7 positions agree with TRBD1. This TCR was sampled from a human donor in a cohort sampled during active COVID-19. The sample was peripheral blood. The CDR3 sequence is CASSLMTGKFGETQYF. The CDR3 DNA follows: TGTGCCAGCAGCTTAATGACAGGGAAGTTTGGAGAGACCCAGTACTTC.